The 21 T cell receptor beta chains in this list originate from one sample, sequenced in a study of blood T cell repertoires in COVID-19. The repertoire was sequenced with immunoSEQ multiplex PCR; TCRdb's copy has only in-frame clones and lacks some. Among 210,000 or so clones listed, about 86% were seen once. Material: peripheral blood. These receptors were collected from a young man with active or convalescent COVID-19.

This clone was detected once. The V call is TRBV4-1, the J call TRBJ1-1, with D hard to call. The CDR3 length is 14 residues. Germline-derived CDR1 and CDR2 are MGHRA and YSYEKL. Trimming stripped 2 bases from V and 1 base from J, with 8 bases between. The DNA for the CDR3 is TGCGCCAGCAGCCAATCCCATAGGAACACTGAAGCTTTCTTT. Protein sequence: CASSQSHRNTEAFF.

This chain uses TRBV27 with TRBJ2-7; 14 bases agree with TRBD2. CDR1 and CDR2 from the germline V gene are MNHEY and SMNVEV (reference sequence). The V segment lost 6 bases and the J segment 0 bases; nucleotides outside the gene matches: 19. This CDR3 comprises 21 residues. CDR3 DNA: TGTGCCAGCAGCCCCCCCGGACTAGCGGGAGGCAAATCGGTAAGCTCCTACGAGCAGTACTTC. This gives the protein CASSPPGLAGGKSVSSYEQYF.

In this sample, this clone turned up once. The chain links TRBV27 to TRBJ1-5, with 7 bases identical to TRBD1. J was trimmed by 2 bases and V by 6 bases; bases with no gene match: 10. Germline CDR1 reads MNHEY; CDR2 reads SMNVEV (reference sequence). The CDR3 consists of 16 residues. DNA of the CDR3: TGTGCCAGCAGACGTATGACAGGGTCGGGCAATCAGCCCCAGCATTTT. It encodes CASRRMTGSGNQPQHF.

V is TRBV5-5 and J is TRBJ2-2; 8 bases are shared with TRBD2. Germline V CDR1 and CDR2: SGHKS, YYEKEE (reference sequence). This CDR3 is 16 amino acids long. The V gene end was trimmed by 0 bases and the J gene end by 5 bases; junction bases not matched to a gene: 6. The CDR3 bases are TGTGCCAGCAGCTTGGCCGCGGGGGGCGCAACCGGGGAGCTGTTTTTT. Its protein product is CASSLAAGGATGELFF.

The chain uses TRBV5-1 and TRBJ1-4; 9 bases are a match to TRBD1. With 4 bases clipped from V and 7 bases from J, the junction kept 8 bases outside the gene matches. Germline CDR1 reads SGHRS; CDR2 reads YFSETQ. CDR3 length: 15 residues. The CDR3 reads CASSGRQGEGEKLFF. The CDR3 coding sequence is TGCGCCAGCAGCGGACGACAGGGGGAAGGTGAAAAACTGTTTTTT.

The chain couples TRBV5-1 to TRBJ2-1; a possible D gene is TRBD2 (5 bases). Looked up from germline, CDR1 is SGHRS and CDR2 is YFSETQ. This CDR3 is 14 amino acids long. The V and J ends lost 0 bases and 6 bases respectively, with 10 bases between them. CDR3 residues: CASSLAGVANEQFF. CDR3 nucleotides: TGCGCCAGCAGCTTGGCCGGGGTGGCCAATGAGCAGTTCTTC.

V is TRBV7-2 and J is TRBJ1-4; a weak D match, TRBD1 (5 bases). Germline values: CDR1 SGHTA, CDR2 FQGNSA. This CDR3 contains 17 residues. V was clipped by 1 base and J by 1 base, with 13 bases between them. Here the CDR3 DNA reads TGTGCCAGCAGCTTAGTTGTCGCGGGGGGAACTAATGAAAAACTGTTTTTT. Amino acid sequence: CASSLVVAGGTNEKLFF.

The J gene is TRBJ2-1, the V gene TRBV7-9, with D possibly being TRBD2 (5 bases). Per the germline V gene, CDR1 is SEHNR and CDR2 is FQNEAQ (reference sequence). The V gene lost 6 bases and the J gene lost 5 bases, with 17 bases spanning the gap. The CDR3 has 15 residues. CDR3 coding DNA: TGTGCCAGCAGGCACCGGACTGCCGTTCACAATGAGCAGTTCTTC. Amino acids: CASRHRTAVHNEQFF. The complete variable domain, with remaining parts taken from reference TRBV7-9 and TRBJ2-1, reads DTGVSQNPRHKITKRGQNVTFRCDPISEHNRLYWYRQTLGQGPEFLTYFQNEAQLEKSRLLSDRFSAERPKGSFSTLEIQRTEQGDSAMYLCASRHRTAVHNEQFFGPGTRLTVL.

The CDR3 coding sequence is TGTGCCAGCAGCCAAGATTTATCAGGGGCCTACGAGCAGTACTTC. This codes for CASSQDLSGAYEQYF. The V call is TRBV4-2, the J call TRBJ2-7; maybe TRBD1 (6 bases). Trimming took off 0 bases at V and 2 bases at J, with 11 bases between the two ends. The CDR3 is made up of 15 amino acids. Germline V lookup: CDR1 LGHNA, CDR2 YNFKEQ.

V is TRBV7-9 and J is TRBJ1-4; D is unclear. Germline lookup yields CDR1 SEHNR and CDR2 FQNEAQ (reference sequence). V shed 1 base and J shed 0 bases, with 9 bases lying between them. The CDR3 sequence is 16 residues long. CDR3 sequence: CASSLGSVSTNEKLFF. In DNA, the CDR3 is TGTGCCAGCAGCTTAGGTTCGGTGTCAACTAATGAAAAACTGTTTTTT.

V and J are TRBV6-2 or TRBV6-3 and TRBJ2-3; D possibly corresponds to TRBD2 (6 bases). CDR1 is MNHEY, CDR2 SVGEGT, per germline. The CDR3 length is 13 residues. V was shortened by 2 bases and J by 5 bases, with 8 bases between the two germline ends. The CDR3 DNA is TGTGCCAGCAGTTACCCGGGACTAGATACGCAGTATTTT. Protein sequence: CASSYPGLDTQYF.

The genes are TRBV5-1 and TRBJ2-1; 8 bases agree with TRBD2. Germline trimming cut 7 bases from V and 10 bases from J; bases unmatched to any gene: 7. The CDR3 runs 12 residues. Looked up from germline, CDR1 is SGHRS and CDR2 is YFSETQ. The CDR3 coding sequence is TGCGCCAGCGCCCGGGAGGGTAACGAGCAGTTCTTC. As protein: CASAREGNEQFF.

The chain uses TRBV3-1 (or the pseudogene TRBV3-2) and TRBJ2-7, with TRBD2 matching over 7 bases. CDR1 and CDR2 from the germline V gene are LGHDT and YNNKEL (reference sequence). Losses at the gene ends were 3 bases for V and 0 bases for J; bases not matched to a gene: 11. There are 17 residues in the CDR3. CDR3 in amino acids: CASSQGGTISLSYEQYF. The CDR3, as DNA: TGTGCCAGCAGCCAGGGGGGGACCATCTCCCTCTCCTACGAGCAGTACTTC.

The rearrangement links TRBV10-2 to TRBJ1-4; maybe TRBD1 (6 bases). The CDR3 runs 15 residues. CDR1 is WSHSY and CDR2 is SAAADI in the germline V gene. Between the trimmed V and J ends, which lost 7 bases and 8 bases, there was a span of 20 bases. CDR3 bases: TGCGCCAGCACATTGGGGGCAGGGAGAAGGGAAAAACTGTTTTTT. It is translated as CASTLGAGRREKLFF.

This sequence joins TRBV5-1 and TRBJ2-2, with a tentative D call TRBD1 (6 bases). V was trimmed by 8 bases and J by 7 bases, leaving 18 bases between them. The CDR3 length is 14 residues. The germline CDR1 and CDR2 sequences are SGHRS and YFSETQ. The CDR3: CARKIRGMGGELFF. In DNA, the CDR3 is TGCGCCAGAAAGATCAGGGGTATGGGCGGGGAGCTGTTTTTT.

This clone was seen only a few times. An end of the junction differs from the germline gene, which may be a read error. Here the CDR3 DNA reads TGCAGCGTCGAAGACGGGAACTATGGCTACACCTTC. Translation: CSVEDGNYGYTF. The rearrangement uses TRBV29-1 and TRBJ1-2; no clear D. The CDR3 sequence is 12 residues long. From germline, CDR1 is SQVTM and CDR2 ANQGSEA.

This clone has a handful of counts. The rearrangement uses TRBV14 and TRBJ2-7; maybe TRBD2 (6 bases). The V and J ends lost 0 bases and 0 bases respectively, with 18 bases between them. The CDR3 loop spans 18 amino acids. The germline V gene encodes CDR1 SGHDN and CDR2 FVKESK. The CDR3 loop reads CASSQDDIFGGVSYEQYF. The CDR3 DNA reads TGTGCCAGCAGCCAAGATGACATTTTTGGCGGGGTCTCCTACGAGCAGTACTTC. The full variable domain, its missing parts supplied by reference TRBV14 and TRBJ2-7, is EAGVTQFPSHSVIEKGQTVTLRCDPISGHDNLYWYRRVMGKEIKFLLHFVKESKQDESGMPNNRFLAERTGGTYSTLKVQPAELEDSGVYFCASSQDDIFGGVSYEQYFGPGTRLTVT.

The CDR3 bases are TGTGCCACCGGAGAGGGTTTTCAGCCCCAGCATTTT. It codes for CATGEGFQPQHF. The rearrangement uses TRBV2 and TRBJ1-5; D not certain. Trimming cost V 10 bases and J 6 bases, with 13 bases left between them. This CDR3 is 12 amino acids long. Germline lookup yields CDR1 SNHLY and CDR2 FYNNEI.

The rearrangement uses TRBV28 and TRBJ1-5; TRBD1 might be the D (6 bases). The CDR3 totals 15 residues. CDR1 and CDR2 (germline): MDHEN, SYDVKM. Trimming cost V 7 bases and J 5 bases, with 18 bases left between them. The CDR3 sequence is CASTLRTAEDQPQHF. DNA of the CDR3: TGTGCCAGCACCCTTCGGACAGCCGAAGATCAGCCCCAGCATTTT.

The genes are TRBV14 and TRBJ2-7, with a weak D call TRBD2 (6 bases). CDR1 is SGHDN, CDR2 FVKESK, per germline. Trimming cost V 4 bases and J 7 bases, with 17 bases left between them. This CDR3 region has 14 residues. The CDR3 DNA follows: TGTGCCAGCAGCCGGGACTTCAACTTGGGGGAGCAGTACTTC. Translation gives CASSRDFNLGEQYF.

J is TRBJ2-4 and V is TRBV19; D gene ambiguous. Trimming took 5 bases from V and 1 from J, leaving 15 bases between them. Germline V gives CDR1 LNHDA, CDR2 SQIVND (reference sequence). The CDR3 is made up of 16 amino acids. CDR3 coding DNA: TGTGCCAGTAGTCCCCCTTTAGGAGCCGCCAAAAACATTCAGTACTTC. Protein: CASSPPLGAAKNIQYF.